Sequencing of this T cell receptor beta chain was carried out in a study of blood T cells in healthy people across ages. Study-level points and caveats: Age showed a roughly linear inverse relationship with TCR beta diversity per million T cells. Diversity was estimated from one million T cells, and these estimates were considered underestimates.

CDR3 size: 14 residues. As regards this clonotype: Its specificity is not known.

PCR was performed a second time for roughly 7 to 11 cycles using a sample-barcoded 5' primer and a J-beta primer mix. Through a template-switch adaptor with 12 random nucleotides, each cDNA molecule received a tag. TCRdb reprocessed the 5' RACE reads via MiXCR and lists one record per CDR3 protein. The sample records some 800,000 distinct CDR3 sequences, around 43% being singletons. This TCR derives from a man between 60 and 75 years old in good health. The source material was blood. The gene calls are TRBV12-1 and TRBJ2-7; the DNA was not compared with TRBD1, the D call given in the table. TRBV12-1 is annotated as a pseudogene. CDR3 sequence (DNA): TGTGCCAGCAGCTCGACGTCCGGGGGCCACGAGCAGTACTTC. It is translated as CASSSTSGGHEQYF.